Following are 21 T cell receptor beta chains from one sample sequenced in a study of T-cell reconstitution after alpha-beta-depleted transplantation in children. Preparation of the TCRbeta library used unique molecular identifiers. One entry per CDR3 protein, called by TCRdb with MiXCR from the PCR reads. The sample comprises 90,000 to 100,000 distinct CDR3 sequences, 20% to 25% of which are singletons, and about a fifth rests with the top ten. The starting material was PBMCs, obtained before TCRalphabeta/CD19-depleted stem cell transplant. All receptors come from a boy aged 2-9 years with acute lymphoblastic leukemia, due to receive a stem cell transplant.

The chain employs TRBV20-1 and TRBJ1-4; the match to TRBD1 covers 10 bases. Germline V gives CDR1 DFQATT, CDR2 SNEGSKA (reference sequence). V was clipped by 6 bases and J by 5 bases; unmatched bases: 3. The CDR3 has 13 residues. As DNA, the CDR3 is TGCAGTGCCACGGACAGGGGGAATGAAAAACTGTTTTTT. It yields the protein CSATDRGNEKLFF.

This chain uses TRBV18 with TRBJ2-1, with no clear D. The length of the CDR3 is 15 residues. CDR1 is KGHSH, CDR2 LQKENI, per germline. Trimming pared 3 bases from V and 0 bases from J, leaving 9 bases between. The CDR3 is CASSPVLGSYNEQFF. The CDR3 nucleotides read TGTGCCAGCTCACCGGTGCTGGGCTCCTACAATGAGCAGTTCTTC.

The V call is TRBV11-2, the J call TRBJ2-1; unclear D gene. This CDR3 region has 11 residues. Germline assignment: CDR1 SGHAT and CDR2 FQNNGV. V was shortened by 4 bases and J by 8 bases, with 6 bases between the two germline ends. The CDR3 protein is CASSYNHEQFF. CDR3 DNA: TGTGCCAGCAGCTACAACCATGAGCAGTTCTTC.

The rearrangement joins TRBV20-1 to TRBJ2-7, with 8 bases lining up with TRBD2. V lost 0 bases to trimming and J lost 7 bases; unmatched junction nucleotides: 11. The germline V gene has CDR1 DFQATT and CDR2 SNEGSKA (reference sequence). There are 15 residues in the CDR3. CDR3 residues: CSARDPGLASKEQYF. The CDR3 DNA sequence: TGCAGTGCTAGAGATCCAGGACTAGCAAGTAAAGAGCAGTACTTC.

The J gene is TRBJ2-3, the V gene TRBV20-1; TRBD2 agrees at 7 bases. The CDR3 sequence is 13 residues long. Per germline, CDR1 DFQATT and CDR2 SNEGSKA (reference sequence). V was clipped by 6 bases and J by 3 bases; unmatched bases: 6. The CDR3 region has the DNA TGCAGTGCCCCTAGCGGAGGTACAGATACGCAGTATTTT. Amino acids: CSAPSGGTDTQYF.

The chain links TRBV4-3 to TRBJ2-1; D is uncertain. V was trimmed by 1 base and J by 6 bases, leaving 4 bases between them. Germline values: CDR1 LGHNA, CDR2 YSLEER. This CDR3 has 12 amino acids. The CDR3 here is CASSQGPNEQFF. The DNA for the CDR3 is TGCGCCAGCAGCCAAGGCCCCAATGAGCAGTTCTTC.

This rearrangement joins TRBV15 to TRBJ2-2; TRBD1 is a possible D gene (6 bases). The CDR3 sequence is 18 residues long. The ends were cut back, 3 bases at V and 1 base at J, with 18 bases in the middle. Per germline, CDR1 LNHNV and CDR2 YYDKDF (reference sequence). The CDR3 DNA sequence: TGTGCCACCAGCAGGGACAGAGCCCAAACCCTGAACACCGGGGAGCTGTTTTTT. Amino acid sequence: CATSRDRAQTLNTGELFF.

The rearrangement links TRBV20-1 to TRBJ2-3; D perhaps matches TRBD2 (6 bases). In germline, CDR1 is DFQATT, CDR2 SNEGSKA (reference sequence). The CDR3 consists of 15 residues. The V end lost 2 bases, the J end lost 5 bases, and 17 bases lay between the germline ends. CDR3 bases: TGCAGTGCTAGAAAACGGGGACTGCCAGGAGATACGCAGTATTTT. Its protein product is CSARKRGLPGDTQYF.

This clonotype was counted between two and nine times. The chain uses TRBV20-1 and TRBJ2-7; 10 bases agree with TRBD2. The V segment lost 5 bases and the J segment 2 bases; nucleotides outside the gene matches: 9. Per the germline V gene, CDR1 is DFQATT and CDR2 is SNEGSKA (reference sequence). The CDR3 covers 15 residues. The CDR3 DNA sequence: TGCAGTGCTGACACCGGGACTAGCGAAGCCTACGAGCAGTACTTC. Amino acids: CSADTGTSEAYEQYF.

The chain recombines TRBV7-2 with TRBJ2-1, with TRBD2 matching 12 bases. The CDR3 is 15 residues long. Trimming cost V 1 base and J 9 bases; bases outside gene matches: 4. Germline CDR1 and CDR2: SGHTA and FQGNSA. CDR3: CASSLELAGGLEQFF. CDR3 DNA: TGTGCCAGCAGCTTAGAGCTAGCGGGAGGGCTTGAGCAGTTCTTC. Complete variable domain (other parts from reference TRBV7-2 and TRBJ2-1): GAGVSQSPSNKVTEKGKDVELRCDPISGHTALYWYRQSLGQGLEFLIYFQGNSAPDKSGLPSDRFSAERTGGSVSTLTIQRTQQEDSAVYLCASSLELAGGLEQFFGPGTRLTVL.

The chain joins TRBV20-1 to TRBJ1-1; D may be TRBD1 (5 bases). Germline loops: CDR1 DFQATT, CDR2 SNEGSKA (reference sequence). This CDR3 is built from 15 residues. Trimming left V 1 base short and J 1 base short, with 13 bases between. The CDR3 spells CSARVTGSWNTEAFF. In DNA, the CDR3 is TGCAGTGCTAGAGTAACAGGCTCCTGGAACACTGAAGCTTTCTTT.

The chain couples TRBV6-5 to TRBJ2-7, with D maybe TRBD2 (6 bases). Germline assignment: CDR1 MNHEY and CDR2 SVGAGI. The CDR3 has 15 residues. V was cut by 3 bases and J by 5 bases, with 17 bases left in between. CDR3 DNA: TGTGCCAGCAGTTATTCTATAGCGGAGGTGAACGAGCAGTACTTC. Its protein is CASSYSIAEVNEQYF.

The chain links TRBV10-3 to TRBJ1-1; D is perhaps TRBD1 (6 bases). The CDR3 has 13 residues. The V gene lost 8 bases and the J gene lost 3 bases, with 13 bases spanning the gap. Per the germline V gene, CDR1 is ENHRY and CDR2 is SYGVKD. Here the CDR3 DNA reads TGTGCCATCGCGCCAGGGGAGGACACTGAAGCTTTCTTT. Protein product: CAIAPGEDTEAFF.

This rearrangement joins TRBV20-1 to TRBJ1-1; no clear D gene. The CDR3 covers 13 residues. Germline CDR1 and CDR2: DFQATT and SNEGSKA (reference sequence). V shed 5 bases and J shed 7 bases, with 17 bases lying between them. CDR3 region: CSAGERIISEAFF. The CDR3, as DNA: TGCAGTGCTGGGGAGAGGATTATTAGTGAAGCTTTCTTT.

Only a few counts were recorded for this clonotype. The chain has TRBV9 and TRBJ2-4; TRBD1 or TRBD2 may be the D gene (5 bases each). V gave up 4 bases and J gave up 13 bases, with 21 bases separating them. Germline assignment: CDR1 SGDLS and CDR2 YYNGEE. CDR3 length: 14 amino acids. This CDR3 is CASSLRDLTPLQYF. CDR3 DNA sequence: TGTGCCAGCAGCCTCCGGGACCTGACCCCCCTACAGTACTTC. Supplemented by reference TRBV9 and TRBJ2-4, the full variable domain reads DSGVTQTPKHLITATGQRVTLRCSPRSGDLSVYWYQQSLDQGLQFLIQYYNGEERAKGNILERFSAQQFPDLHSELNLSSLELGDSALYFCASSLRDLTPLQYFGAGTRLSVL.

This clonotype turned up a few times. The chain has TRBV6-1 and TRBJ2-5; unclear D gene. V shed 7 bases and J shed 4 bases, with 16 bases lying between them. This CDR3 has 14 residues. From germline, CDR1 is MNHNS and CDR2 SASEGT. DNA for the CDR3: TGTGCCAGCAATAGGGTCGGAGCGCTAGAGACCCAGTACTTC. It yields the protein CASNRVGALETQYF.

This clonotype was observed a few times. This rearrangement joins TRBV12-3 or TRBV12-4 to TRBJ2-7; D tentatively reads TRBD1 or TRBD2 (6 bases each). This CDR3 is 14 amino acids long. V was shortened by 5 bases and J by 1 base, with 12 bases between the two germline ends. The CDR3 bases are TGTGCCAGCAGTCCCGGGGGCAAATCCTACGAGCAGTACTTC. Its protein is CASSPGGKSYEQYF.

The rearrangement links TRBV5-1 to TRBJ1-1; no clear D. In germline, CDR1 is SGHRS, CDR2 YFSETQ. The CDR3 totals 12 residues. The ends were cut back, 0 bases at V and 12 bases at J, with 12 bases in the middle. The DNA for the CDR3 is TGCGCCAGCAGCTTGGAAGGGATAAGGCCTTTCTTT. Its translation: CASSLEGIRPFF.

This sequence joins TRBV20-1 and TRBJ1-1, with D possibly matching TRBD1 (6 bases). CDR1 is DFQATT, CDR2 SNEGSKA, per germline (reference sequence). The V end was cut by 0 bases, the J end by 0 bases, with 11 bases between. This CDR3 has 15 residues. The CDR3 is CSARDPQGLNTEAFF. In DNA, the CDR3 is TGCAGTGCTAGAGATCCACAGGGACTGAACACTGAAGCTTTCTTT.

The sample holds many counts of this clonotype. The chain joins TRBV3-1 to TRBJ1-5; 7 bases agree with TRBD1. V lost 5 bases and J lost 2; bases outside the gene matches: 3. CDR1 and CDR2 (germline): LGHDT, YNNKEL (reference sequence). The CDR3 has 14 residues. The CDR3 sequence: CASSGTGGNQPQHF. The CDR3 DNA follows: TGTGCCAGCAGCGGAACAGGGGGCAATCAGCCCCAGCATTTT.

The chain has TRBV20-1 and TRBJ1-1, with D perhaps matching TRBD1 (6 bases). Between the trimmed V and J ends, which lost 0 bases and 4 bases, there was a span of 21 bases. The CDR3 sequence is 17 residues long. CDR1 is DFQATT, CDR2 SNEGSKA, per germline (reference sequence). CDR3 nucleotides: TGCAGTGCTAGAGAGTACAGGAGGGGGTCGAGAGGCACTGAAGCTTTCTTT. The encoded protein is CSAREYRRGSRGTEAFF.